This T cell receptor beta chain derives from a study of regulatory T cells in long-lasting Graves disease (dated by TCRdb to about 2021). Context from the whole study: Antithyroid drugs had been taken for less than 3 months by newly diagnosed Graves' disease patients. The study was conducted in China and was registered as a clinical trial. Patients with persistent Graves' disease were compared with patients with newly diagnosed Graves' disease using TCR sequencing and RNA sequencing of peripheral blood. TCR sequencing covered around 13 persistent and about 20 newly diagnosed Graves' disease patients, some 33 samples in total.

The study at large found these results: Persistent patients shared more public clonotypes among themselves (around 2,800) than newly diagnosed patients did (about 970). As a limitation, the authors acknowledged that the small sample size may reduce accuracy. Compared with newly diagnosed patients, patients with persistent Graves' disease had lower TCR Shannon entropy and fewer highly expanded clones, which suggests clonal expansion. The study examined only peripheral blood because the primary lesion, thyroid tissue, could not be accessed. Preferential use of TRBV28, TRBJ1-2 and TRBJ2-5 was observed in persistent disease, whereas TRBV20-1 and TRBJ2-1 were favored in newly diagnosed disease. Only the TCR beta chain was sequenced and analyzed.

The method behind the library was multiplex PCR. The instrument given in TCRdb is Illumina HiSeq 4000. To build TCR beta libraries, CDR3 regions were amplified by Arm-PCR using iRepertoire HTBI primers. PCR products were gel purified before sequencing. The published analysis was carried out like this. Gene usage analysis of CDR3 amino acid clonotypes used the 55 to 65 TRBV and more than 13 TRBJ segments found across samples. Filtered high-quality paired reads were merged into contigs using COPE and FqMerger. BLAST was used to align contigs to the IMGT TRBV, TRBD and TRBJ reference genes, and CDR3 was defined following IMGT. Any clonotype with a frequency above 0.1% was classified as a highly expanded clone. Shannon entropy served as the measure of repertoire diversity, while the Gini coefficient captured V-J evenness. Public clonotypes were defined as clonotypes shared by more than one individual. TCRdb reworked the public reads: Q25 trimming with fastp, MiXCR clone assembly, productive beta chains retained. Each CDR3 protein gets just one entry, which takes the most common genes and DNA from the rows behind it. Here the V and J calls rest on TCRdb's processing, not on the authors' analysis. This sample comprises approximately 390,000 distinct CDR3 sequences, around 15% of them detected only once. Around 21% of the sample lies in the top ten.

This clonotype occurred a few times. What antigen it recognizes has not been identified. The input lacks base qualities; no much larger clone sits a single base away. The germline V gene supplies CDR1 SQVTM and CDR2 ANQGSEA. From the cysteine through the phenylalanine, the CDR3 covers 12 amino acids. Solely the CDR3 DNA is kept, with 36 bases framed from the first base. V is reduced by 4 bases and J by 5 bases, leaving a spacing of 11 bases between them. The time point tag for this specimen amounts to: newly diagnosed GD, antithyroid drugs for less than 3 months. RNA was extracted from PBMCs in TRIzol for both TCR sequencing and RNA sequencing. Graves' disease was diagnosed according to American Thyroid Association guidelines. Patients for the study were recruited at an endocrinology department in Xi'an, China. Each patient gave 9 to 10 milliliters of peripheral blood, collected in an EDTA anticoagulant tube. PBMCs were isolated by Ficoll Paque Plus density gradient separation without further T cell sorting. An Agilent 2100 Bioanalyzer and agarose gel were used to check RNA quality, while a NanoDrop 2000 measured RNA concentration.

The same specimen was also included in a second study, on T cells in Graves' hyperthyroidism and ophthalmopathy. As the second study states: Stable Graves' hyperthyroidism was defined as the absence of progression to ophthalmopathy over 18 months of follow-up. Hyperthyroidism patients were newly diagnosed, with disease duration under 2 months, and aged 18 to 65 years. Any patient with an uncontrolled infection, another autoimmune disease, pregnancy or lactation was excluded. Diagnoses were established on the basis of clinical symptoms, serum thyroxine and TRAb, thyroid ultrasound, and orbital computed tomography. The first round of RT-PCR for the TCR CDR3 was performed with the HTBI primer set and the Qiagen OneStep RT-PCR kit. Most expanded thyroid clonotypes (frequency above 0.001) were also detected in blood, a finding suggesting that blood repertoires may reflect thyroid immune responses. Ophthalmopathy was separated from stable hyperthyroidism by a 13 V-J signature model, with over 85% sensitivity and about 81% specificity obtained in cross-validation and 80%/75% obtained in testing. In validation, progression to ophthalmopathy was predicted by the model with nearly 71% sensitivity and around 75% specificity, a median of around 5.9 months before onset. To identify TCR V-J signatures that set the groups apart, the researchers used a discovery cohort of roughly 100 patients, made up of around 42 with Graves' ophthalmopathy and some 60 with stable Graves' hyperthyroidism. Prospective prediction of ophthalmopathy was tested in an independent validation cohort consisting of 18 hyperthyroidism patients and some 15 patients who later progressed to ophthalmopathy. The approximately 100 discovery patients were divided at random into training and test sets in a 7:3 ratio. In addition, the study compared T-cell repertoires in thyroid tissue and in blood from roughly 6 Graves' hyperthyroidism patients. After sampling, hyperthyroidism patients received methimazole starting at 30 mg daily, and ophthalmopathy patients received high-dose intravenous methylprednisolone. Libraries were constructed in a second round of multiplex PCR, after which size selection and purification were carried out. Sequencing of the libraries was done on an Illumina HiSeq2000 using paired-end 100 bp reads. SOAPnuke was used to process the raw data, throwing out any read that contained adapters or uncalled bases, had a mean Phred below 15, or lacked an exact constant-primer or identifier match. COPE v1.2.5 was used to merge the high-quality paired reads, and each unique nucleotide sequence was defined as a clonotype. MiTCR v1.1 was used to align clonotypes to the IMGT TRBV, TRBD and TRBJ reference segments. Only V-J combinations with frequency above 0.0001, covering 99% to 99.2% of repertoires, were analysed. The TCS score was defined as the ratio of F50 (clonal expansion) to E x V (chaos), calculated using BLOSUM62-based TCRdist between CDR3 peptides within each V-J. Welch's t-statistics and random forest reduced around 520 V-J features to around 14, which were used in a naive Bayes classifier (R e1071). Sample size was not statistically predetermined, and investigators were not blinded to group allocation. TCR Vbeta CDR3 sequencing of 120 to 150 peripheral blood samples (approximately 44 ophthalmopathy, around 80 hyperthyroidism and some 17 progressor patients) is reported in the paper.

The specimen comprised peripheral blood mononuclear cells (PBMCs), sampled at new diagnosis, from a patient treated with antithyroid drugs. The rearrangement combines TRBV29-1 with TRBJ1-2, with no confident D gene call. The sequence came from a woman between 18 and 29 years old with Graves disease. Donor details come from another sample of the same person, matched by shared clones. The sequence in DNA is TGCAGCGTTGGGGCAGGAGCTTATGGCTACACCTTC. The resulting protein is CSVGAGAYGYTF.